Each of the 3 T cell receptor beta chains below was sequenced from the same sample in a study of blood T cell repertoires in COVID-19. The protocol was immunoSEQ multiplex PCR, while the TCRdb copy is restricted to in-frame clones and leaves out a portion. The repertoire holds 350,000 to 400,000 clones, just over 90% seen once, with 0.8% to 0.9% in the top ten. Sequencing input: PBMCs or T cells enriched from blood (not recorded which). These receptors were collected from a woman aged 35 to 49 who had been exposed to COVID-19.

This rearrangement joins TRBV6-5 to TRBJ2-1; D possibly corresponds to TRBD1 (6 bases). The ends were cut back, 5 bases at V and 7 bases at J, with 12 bases in the middle. This CDR3 has 13 residues. The germline V gene encodes CDR1 MNHEY and CDR2 SVGAGI. The CDR3 protein is CASSPQGSNEQFF. The DNA for the CDR3 is TGTGCCAGCAGTCCACAGGGCTCGAATGAGCAGTTCTTC.

The rearrangement links TRBV5-1 to TRBJ1-1; no reliable D call. Germline values: CDR1 SGHRS, CDR2 YFSETQ. V shed 3 bases and J shed 4 bases, with 13 bases lying between them. CDR3 length: 14 amino acids. The CDR3 protein is CASSWGEGRTEAFF. DNA for the CDR3: TGCGCCAGCAGCTGGGGAGAGGGTCGCACTGAAGCTTTCTTT.

V gene TRBV10-1 combines with J gene TRBJ1-2, with TRBD1 identical over 10 bases. Germline values: CDR1 WNHNN, CDR2 SYGVQD (reference sequence). The CDR3 runs 17 residues. V was clipped by 5 bases and J by 1 base; unmatched bases: 10. CDR3 region: CASSWGDRGHYNYGYTF. The CDR3 region has the DNA TGCGCCAGCAGTTGGGGGGACAGGGGTCACTATAACTATGGCTACACCTTC.